This TCR beta chain was retrieved from a study of blood T cell repertoires in COVID-19 (dated by TCRdb to 2018 to 2021). A note on the overall study: Samples from collaborators originated in the United States, Italy and Spain and spanned both the acute and convalescent phases of COVID-19. The prospective study material was composed of cDNA or gDNA derived from T cells, B-cell-depleted T cells, or PBMCs. The dataset comprised deeply sampled blood TCRbeta repertoires from subjects exposed to, actively infected with, or recovered from COVID-19. A freely available public database, intended as a resource for researchers studying the immune response to SARS-CoV-2, is where the repertoires were released. The samples were drawn from the first 160 participants of the ongoing ImmuneRACE study and from under 1,500 subjects provided by 6 global collaborators. Sample metadata almost always included a de-identified subject ID, COVID-19 status, age in years and sex. HLA class I and class II types, where available, came from metadata supplied by the sample provider rather than from assay-based typing.

From a lookup of the germline V gene (reference sequence), CDR1 and CDR2 are PRHDT and FYEKMQ. The CDR3 runs 14 amino acids, cysteine and phenylalanine included. Only the CDR3 DNA stays, 42 bases, in frame from base 1. V ends up 4 bases short and J 4 bases short, with an unmatched junction base count of 6. What the research found in general, with its limitations: How much clinical and demographic metadata was included differed by source and by participant, and the metadata was provided uncurated.

As concerns this clone: Its antigen target is currently unknown. No qualities accompany the bases; no much larger clone lies one base away.

Whole blood was collected in K2EDTA tubes by collaborating institutions according to the institutions' own protocols. For TCRbeta analysis, collaborators shipped samples as frozen whole blood, isolated PBMCs, or DNA extracted from either of those sample types. TCRbeta CDR3 regions were amplified from genomic DNA by means of the immunoSEQ Assay, a bias-controlled multiplex PCR. The authors processed their data as follows. Nucleated cell counts per sample were estimated from amplification of reference gene primers within the assay. To quantify the absolute abundance of each unique TCRbeta CDR3 rearrangement, sequence reads were collapsed and filtered. Productive Simpson clonality was computed per sample as the square root of Simpson's diversity index over productive rearrangements. TCRdb's version of the immuneACCESS table is confined to in-frame rearrangements and falls short of the full clone set. An unresolved V gene accounts for under half of the shortfall where checked; the remainder is of unknown origin. D and trimming come from the DNA, and the V and J calls and clone size come from that table. Present in this sample are hundreds of thousands of clones, more than 85% of which were seen just once. The top ten clonotypes cover 3% of the sample.

Sequencing input: peripheral blood. The rearrangement combines TRBV13 with TRBJ1-2, and 7 junction bases match TRBD1. The receptor was derived from a human donor in a cohort sampled during active COVID-19. The sequenced DNA: TGTGCCAGCAGCTCGAGACAGGGATCCTATGGCTACACCTTC. The resulting protein is CASSSRQGSYGYTF. The CDR3 plus the reference TRBV13 and TRBJ1-2 genes for the other parts give the full variable domain: AAGVIQSPRHLIKEKRETATLKCYPIPRHDTVYWYQQGPGQDPQFLISFYEKMQSDKGSIPDRFSAQQFSDYHSELNMSSLELGDSALYFCASSSRQGSYGYTFGSGTRLTVV.